These 32 T cell receptor beta chains share one sample of origin, sequenced in a study of OX40 agonist ivuxolimab in advanced cancers. The protocol was immunoSEQ multiplex PCR, while the TCRdb copy is restricted to in-frame clones and leaves out a portion. Of more than 75,000 clones listed, approximately 80% are singletons. The specimen comprised CD4+ or CD8+ T cells sorted from blood, sampled in a trial of the OX40 agonist ivuxolimab. The receptor source for this set is an adult with an advanced solid tumor such as melanoma, head and neck, liver or kidney cancer.

This chain connects TRBV28 to TRBJ2-1, with 10 nucleotides matching TRBD2. Per the germline V gene, CDR1 is MDHEN and CDR2 is SYDVKM. Trimming removed 7 bases from V and 4 bases from J; junction bases left unmatched: 7. The CDR3 runs to 15 residues. The CDR3, as DNA: TGTGCCAGCACCCCACCACTAGCGGGGTACAATGAGCAGTTCTTC. It translates to CASTPPLAGYNEQFF.

The CDR3 DNA reads as TGTGCCAGCAGCTTCAGACAGGGGGATGGCTACACCTTC. Translated: CASSFRQGDGYTF. This chain joins TRBV7-9 and TRBJ1-2; 9 nucleotides align to TRBD1. In germline, CDR1 is SEHNR, CDR2 FQNEAQ (reference sequence). Unmatched junction bases numbered 2, after V lost 3 bases and J lost 6 bases. CDR3 size: 13 residues.

With respect to this clone: The identical CDR3 is also encoded by other nucleotide sequences in the sample. This sequence joins TRBV9 and TRBJ2-7; no clear D gene. The germline V gene has CDR1 SGDLS and CDR2 YYNGEE. This CDR3 region has 14 residues. The V gene lost 0 bases and the J gene lost 1 base, with 8 bases spanning the gap. This CDR3 reads CASSVGQASYEQYF. In nucleotides, the CDR3 is TGTGCCAGCAGCGTAGGGCAGGCTTCCTACGAGCAGTACTTC.

The rearrangement links TRBV18 to TRBJ1-5, with TRBD1 matching over 10 bases. This CDR3 comprises 16 residues. From germline, CDR1 is KGHSH and CDR2 LQKENI. The J segment lost 0 bases and the V segment lost 3 bases, leaving 2 bases of the junction unmatched. DNA of the CDR3: TGTGCCAGCTCACCGGGGACAGGGGTTAGCAATCAGCCCCAGCATTTT. Translating gives CASSPGTGVSNQPQHF. Full variable domain (outside the CDR3, taken from reference TRBV18 and TRBJ1-5): NAGVMQNPRHLVRRRGQEARLRCSPMKGHSHVYWYRQLPEEGLKFMVYLQKENIIDESGMPKERFSAEFPKEGPSILRIQQVVRGDSAAYFCASSPGTGVSNQPQHFGDGTRLSIL.

The CDR3 protein is CAISPLSTGELFF. CDR3 nucleotide sequence: TGTGCCATCAGCCCGTTAAGCACCGGGGAGCTGTTTTTT. The rearrangement uses TRBV10-3 and TRBJ2-2; no clear D. V gave up 6 bases and J gave up 4 bases, with 9 bases separating them. CDR3 length: 13 residues. Germline CDR1 and CDR2: ENHRY and SYGVKD.

The chain employs TRBV2 and TRBJ2-5; D is undetermined. This CDR3 spans 12 amino acids. From germline, CDR1 is SNHLY and CDR2 FYNNEI. Trimming cost V 11 bases and J 5 bases, with 15 bases left between them. The CDR3 DNA follows: TGTGCCGGTGAACTGAATCGGGAGACCCAGTACTTC. Residues: CAGELNRETQYF.

This clone was counted a single time. The V call is TRBV29-1, the J call TRBJ1-2; 8 nucleotides align to TRBD1. The CDR3 runs 13 residues. Looked up from germline, CDR1 is SQVTM and CDR2 is ANQGSEA. The ends lost 4 bases at V and 5 bases at J; junction bases unmatched: 6. For the CDR3, the DNA is TGCAGCGTTGTTCAGGGGGCCGATTATGGCTACACCTTC. Protein product: CSVVQGADYGYTF.

The chain has TRBV19 and TRBJ2-3, with 9 nucleotides matching TRBD1. Trimming removed 1 base from V and 2 bases from J; junction bases left unmatched: 10. Germline lookup yields CDR1 LNHDA and CDR2 SQIVND (reference sequence). The CDR3 totals 18 residues. The CDR3 DNA sequence: TGTGCCAGTAGTATAGGTGGGACAGGGCTGTTCTACACAGATACGCAGTATTTT. It encodes CASSIGGTGLFYTDTQYF.

This rearrangement joins TRBV12-2 to TRBJ1-2; TRBD1 is the table's D call, not checked against the DNA. TRBV12-2 is classified as a pseudogene. The CDR3 extends over 19 amino acids. The CDR3 DNA follows: TGTGCAAGTCGCTTACCCGGTAGGACATCTCCATGCCCTAACTATGGCTACACCTTC. Translated: CASRLPGRTSPCPNYGYTF.

The rearrangement uses TRBV18 and TRBJ2-3, with 8 positions matching TRBD1. V dropped 6 bases and J dropped 5; count of bases not matched to a gene: 13. The CDR3 is made up of 16 amino acids. CDR1 KGHSH and CDR2 LQKENI come from the germline V gene. DNA for the CDR3: TGTGCCAGCTCTCCGAAAAGGGCAGGGGGCCAAGATACGCAGTATTTT. This sequence encodes CASSPKRAGGQDTQYF.

V usage is TRBV7-2 and J usage is TRBJ2-5; D may be TRBD2 (7 bases). This CDR3 has 15 amino acids. CDR1 and CDR2 from the germline V gene are SGHTA and FQGNSA. V was trimmed by 3 bases and J by 4 bases, leaving 15 bases between them. The CDR3 reads CASSFQGGGRETQYF. CDR3 bases: TGTGCCAGCAGCTTCCAAGGGGGGGGGCGAGAGACCCAGTACTTC.

The chain couples TRBV2 to TRBJ1-6; 8 positions agree with TRBD1. V lost 6 bases and J lost 6; bases outside the gene matches: 7. There are 15 residues in the CDR3. CDR1 and CDR2 from the germline V gene are SNHLY and FYNNEI. The CDR3 DNA is TGTGCCAGCAGGGCTGGACAGGGCGTTAATTCACCCCTCCACTTT. This sequence encodes CASRAGQGVNSPLHF.

The V and J genes are TRBV9 and TRBJ2-3; 7 bases agree with TRBD2. V trimming: 0 bases; J trimming: 1 base; junction bases outside the gene matches: 11. This CDR3 comprises 18 residues. CDR1 and CDR2 (germline): SGDLS, YYNGEE. CDR3 protein: CASSVAPSGRSRTDTQYF. In DNA form, the CDR3 reads TGTGCCAGCAGCGTAGCGCCTAGCGGCCGTTCCCGCACAGATACGCAGTATTTT.

The chain is built from TRBV5-8 and TRBJ1-6, with D tentatively TRBD1 (5 bases). This CDR3 has 14 residues. Trimming shortened V by 4 bases and J by 10 bases, and 15 bases separated the two germline ends. The V gene's germline CDR1 is SGHTS and CDR2 YDEGEE. CDR3 DNA sequence: TGTGCCAGCAGCCCCGGACAAACCTTCTCACCCCTCCACTTT. Encoded protein: CASSPGQTFSPLHF.

This chain links TRBV29-1 with TRBJ1-1, with D maybe TRBD1 (5 bases). With 7 bases removed from V and 1 base from J, the gap between germline ends came to 10 bases. Germline V CDR1 and CDR2: SQVTM, ANQGSEA. The CDR3 length is 12 residues. CDR3 DNA sequence: TGCAGCGCCCAAGGACAGAACACTGAAGCTTTCTTT. Its protein product is CSAQGQNTEAFF.

The chain couples TRBV7-9 to TRBJ1-2; possible D gene TRBD1, 6 bases. Trimming left V 3 bases short and J 4 bases short, with 9 bases between. Germline V gene data show CDR1 as SEHNR and CDR2 as FQNEAQ (reference sequence). The length of the CDR3 is 13 residues. Here the CDR3 DNA reads TGTGCCAGCAGCTTCGGACAGAGCTATGGCTACACCTTC. This gives the protein CASSFGQSYGYTF.

This clone was seen just once. The gene calls are TRBV6-6 and TRBJ2-4; D is perhaps TRBD2 (5 bases). V was clipped by 7 bases and J by 0 bases, with 13 bases between them. The CDR3 has 15 amino acids. Per germline, CDR1 MNHNY and CDR2 SVGAGI (reference sequence). This CDR3 reads CASTSGGLAKNIQYF. The CDR3 nucleotides are TGTGCCAGCACCTCAGGTGGACTAGCCAAAAACATTCAGTACTTC.

The chain joins TRBV4-3 to TRBJ1-4, with 7 nucleotides matching TRBD1. V gave up 3 bases and J gave up 2 bases; unmatched junction bases: 6. There are 16 residues in the CDR3. Germline assignment: CDR1 LGHNA and CDR2 YSLEER. The CDR3 protein is CASSQPGGGTNEKLFF. Written as DNA, the CDR3 is TGCGCCAGCAGCCAGCCAGGGGGGGGGACTAATGAAAAACTGTTTTTT.

This chain connects TRBV4-3 to TRBJ2-5, with 9 bases lining up with TRBD2. Germline trimming cut 1 base from V and 7 bases from J; bases unmatched to any gene: 10. The CDR3 totals 16 residues. Germline V gene sequence: CDR1 LGHNA, CDR2 YSLEER. The CDR3 coding sequence is TGCGCCAGCAGCCAAGTCACTAGCGGGCGTGGGGGGACCCAGTACTTC. Its protein product is CASSQVTSGRGGTQYF.

The genes are TRBV9 and TRBJ1-6; D ambiguous. The CDR3 extends over 12 amino acids. Germline V gives CDR1 SGDLS, CDR2 YYNGEE. V was pared by 4 bases and J by 9 bases, with 8 bases between. Here the CDR3 DNA reads TGTGCCAGCAGCCCAGAGGGTTCACCCCTCCACTTT. Protein product: CASSPEGSPLHF. Full variable domain (outside the CDR3, taken from reference TRBV9 and TRBJ1-6): DSGVTQTPKHLITATGQRVTLRCSPRSGDLSVYWYQQSLDQGLQFLIQYYNGEERAKGNILERFSAQQFPDLHSELNLSSLELGDSALYFCASSPEGSPLHFGNGTRLTVT.

The chain couples TRBV19 to TRBJ1-4; weak D call: TRBD1 (6 bases). V lost 10 bases, J lost 7 bases, and 22 bases lay in between. This CDR3 has 15 amino acids. Germline V gene data show CDR1 as LNHDA and CDR2 as SQIVND (reference sequence). CDR3 coding DNA: TGTGCCACCAAAACCCTTGGTGTAGGGGGTGAAAAACTGTTTTTT. Amino acids: CATKTLGVGGEKLFF.

The chain has TRBV7-9 and TRBJ1-2; 7 nucleotides align to TRBD1. Germline V gene sequence: CDR1 SEHNR, CDR2 FQNEAQ (reference sequence). The CDR3 covers 15 residues. V lost 5 bases and J lost 8; bases outside the gene matches: 14. The CDR3 spells CASSPDRARTEGYTF. CDR3 bases: TGTGCCAGCAGCCCCGACAGGGCGAGGACGGAGGGCTACACCTTC.

The chain is built from TRBV18 and TRBJ2-3, with TRBD1 as a possible D gene (5 bases). The V end lost 2 bases, the J end lost 5 bases, and 11 bases lay between the germline ends. Germline loops: CDR1 KGHSH, CDR2 LQKENI. The CDR3 has 14 amino acids. The CDR3 spells CASSPDSREDTQYF. The CDR3 DNA is TGTGCCAGCTCACCAGATAGCAGGGAAGATACGCAGTATTTT.

The chain links TRBV4-1 to TRBJ2-7; TRBD1 aligns across 8 bases. Germline trimming cut 2 bases from V and 4 bases from J; bases unmatched to any gene: 16. CDR1 MGHRA and CDR2 YSYEKL come from the germline V gene. This CDR3 is 18 amino acids long. CDR3 bases: TGCGCCAGCAGCCAAATCAACTATCCGGGACAGGAGGGGTACGAGCAGTACTTC. Residues: CASSQINYPGQEGYEQYF.

The chain links TRBV11-1 to TRBJ2-5, with 14 bases lining up with TRBD2. Unmatched junction bases numbered 5, after V lost 5 bases and J lost 0 bases. Germline CDR1 and CDR2: SGHAT and FQDESV (reference sequence). The CDR3 has 17 residues. The CDR3 protein is CASSPGTSGGYQETQYF. The CDR3 coding sequence is TGTGCCAGCAGCCCAGGGACTAGCGGGGGATACCAAGAGACCCAGTACTTC.

The chain joins TRBV5-1 to TRBJ2-7; tentative D call: TRBD1 (6 bases). Germline CDR1 and CDR2: SGHRS and YFSETQ. This CDR3 is built from 13 residues. V gave up 4 bases and J gave up 4 bases, with 12 bases separating them. In nucleotides, the CDR3 is TGCGCCAGCAGCCTCGGGACATTGTACGAGCAGTACTTC. It yields the protein CASSLGTLYEQYF.

V gene TRBV18 combines with J gene TRBJ1-5, with TRBD1 as a possible D gene (6 bases). CDR1 is KGHSH, CDR2 LQKENI, per germline. The V and J ends lost 3 bases and 5 bases respectively, with 14 bases between them. The CDR3 extends over 15 amino acids. Written as DNA, the CDR3 is TGTGCCAGCTCACCGGACAGCGCGCGGGATCAGCCCCAGCATTTT. It is translated as CASSPDSARDQPQHF. Full variable domain (missing parts from reference TRBV18 and TRBJ1-5): NAGVMQNPRHLVRRRGQEARLRCSPMKGHSHVYWYRQLPEEGLKFMVYLQKENIIDESGMPKERFSAEFPKEGPSILRIQQVVRGDSAAYFCASSPDSARDQPQHFGDGTRLSIL.

The CDR3 here is CASSFEVPKVSLHF. DNA of the CDR3: TGTGCCAGCAGTTTCGAGGTCCCCAAAGTTTCCCTCCACTTT. V and J are TRBV28 and TRBJ1-6; D unclear. The CDR3 contains 14 residues. Trimming took 3 bases from V and 14 from J, leaving 17 bases between them. The germline V gene encodes CDR1 MDHEN and CDR2 SYDVKM.

This chain uses TRBV7-8 with TRBJ1-1; D remains unclear. Germline lookup yields CDR1 SGHVS and CDR2 FQNEAQ. This CDR3 has 16 residues. The germline V and J ends were trimmed by 1 base and 3 bases, with 15 bases remaining between them. CDR3 nucleotide sequence: TGTGCCAGCAGCTTAGGAATCCAGCGGGGATACACTGAAGCTTTCTTT. Translation gives CASSLGIQRGYTEAFF.

The CDR3 sequence: CAISEDEGGGYTF. For the CDR3, the DNA is TGTGCCATCAGTGAGGATGAGGGAGGCGGCTACACCTTC. This chain uses TRBV10-3 with TRBJ1-2; the D is unclear. Germline-derived CDR1 and CDR2 are ENHRY and SYGVKD. CDR3 length: 13 residues. V gave up 2 bases and J gave up 8 bases, with 12 bases separating them.

This chain connects TRBV5-4 to TRBJ2-3; D possibly matches TRBD1 or TRBD2 (6 bases each). The CDR3 runs to 15 residues. Germline V lookup: CDR1 SGHNT, CDR2 YYREEE (reference sequence). V lost 4 bases and J lost 2, with 14 bases in between. CDR3 protein: CASSLGGGATDTQYF. CDR3 coding DNA: TGTGCCAGCAGCCTGGGGGGCGGAGCCACAGATACGCAGTATTTT.

This clone was counted a few times. The chain links TRBV29-1 to TRBJ2-1; TRBD2 is a possible D gene (7 bases). The V end lost 4 bases, the J end lost 8 bases, and 12 bases lay between the germline ends. This CDR3 is 12 amino acids long. Germline CDR1 is SQVTM and CDR2 is ANQGSEA. CDR3 loop: CSVGGGGYEQFF. CDR3 sequence (DNA): TGCAGCGTTGGAGGGGGGGGCTATGAGCAGTTCTTC.